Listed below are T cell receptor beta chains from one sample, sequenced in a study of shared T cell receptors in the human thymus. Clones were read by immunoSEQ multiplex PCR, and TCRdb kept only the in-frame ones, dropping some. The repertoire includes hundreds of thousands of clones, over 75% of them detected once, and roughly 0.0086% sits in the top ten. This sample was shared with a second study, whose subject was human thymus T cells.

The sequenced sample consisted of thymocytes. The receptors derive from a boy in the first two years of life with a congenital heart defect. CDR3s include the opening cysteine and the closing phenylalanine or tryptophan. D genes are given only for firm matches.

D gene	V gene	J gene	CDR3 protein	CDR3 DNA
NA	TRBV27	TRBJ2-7	CASSPSQQGGNEQYF	TGTGCCAGCAGTCCTTCCCAACAGGGGGGGAACGAGCAGTACTTC
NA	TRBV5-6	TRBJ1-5	CASSSSASNQPQHF	TGTGCCAGCAGCTCCAGTGCTAGCAATCAGCCCCAGCATTTT
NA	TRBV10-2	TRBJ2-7	CASSGPQWSDRLEQYF	TGCGCCAGCAGTGGACCACAGTGGTCCGACCGTCTCGAGCAGTACTTC
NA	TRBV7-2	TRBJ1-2	CASSLAGPTPGYTF	TGTGCCAGCAGCTTAGCGGGCCCAACCCCTGGCTACACCTTC
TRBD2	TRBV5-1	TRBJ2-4	CASSRTGTSGVAKNIQYF	TGCGCCAGCAGCAGGACCGGGACTAGCGGAGTAGCCAAAAACATTCAGTACTTC
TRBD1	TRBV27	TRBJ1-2	CASSRTGGGYTF	TGTGCCAGCAGTCGGACAGGGGGTGGCTACACCTTC
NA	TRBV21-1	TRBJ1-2	CASSKKPRDRVNYGYTF	TGTGCCAGCAGCAAAAAGCCGCGGGACAGGGTTAACTATGGCTACACCTTC
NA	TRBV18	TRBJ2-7	CASSPRAGAMCEQYF	TGTGCCAGCTCACCAAGGGCAGGGGCTATGTGCGAGCAGTACTTC
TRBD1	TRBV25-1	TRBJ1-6	CASRDRGHNSPLHF	TGTGCCAGCCGCGACAGGGGCCATAATTCACCCCTCCACTTT
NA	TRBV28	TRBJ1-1	CASSAAGLPSGFADTNTEAFF	TGTGCCAGCAGCGCCGCGGGACTGCCTTCGGGTTTCGCGGATACGAACACTGAAGCTTTCTTT
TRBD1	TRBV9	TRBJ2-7	CASSPSRDRSYEQYF	TGTGCCAGCAGCCCCTCCCGGGACAGGAGCTACGAGCAGTACTTC
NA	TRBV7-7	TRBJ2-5	CASSPSGGWETQYF	TGTGCTAGCAGCCCGTCGGGGGGCTGGGAGACCCAGTACTTC
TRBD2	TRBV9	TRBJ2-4	CASSGTSGSAKNIQYF	TGTGCCAGCAGCGGGACTAGCGGATCAGCCAAAAACATTCAGTACTTC
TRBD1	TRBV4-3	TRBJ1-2	CASSQDYRGRVPFPEGGYTF	TGCGCCAGCAGCCAAGATTACAGGGGGCGCGTACCCTTCCCCGAGGGGGGCTACACCTTC
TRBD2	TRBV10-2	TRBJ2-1	CASSDTSGRADEQFF	TGCGCCAGCAGTGATACTAGCGGGAGGGCCGATGAGCAGTTCTTC
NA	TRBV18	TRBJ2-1	CASSPPSGRGYNEQFF	TGTGCCAGCTCACCCCCAAGTGGCAGGGGTTACAATGAGCAGTTCTTC
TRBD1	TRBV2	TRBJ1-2	CASILTWNRGHNYGYTF	TGTGCCAGCATTCTAACGTGGAACAGGGGGCATAACTATGGCTACACCTTC
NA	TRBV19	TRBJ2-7	CASSIAGGTAYEQYF	TGTGCCAGTAGTATAGCGGGGGGGACAGCGTACGAGCAGTACTTC
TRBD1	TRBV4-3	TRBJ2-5	CASSRRTGAETQYF	TGCGCCAGCAGCCGAAGGACAGGGGCAGAGACCCAGTACTTC
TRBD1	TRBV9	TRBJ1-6	CASSERGRSSPLHF	TGTGCCAGCAGCGAGAGGGGGCGAAGCTCCCCCCTCCACTTT
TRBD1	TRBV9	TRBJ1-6	CASSGEGGTGEFSPLHF	TGTGCCAGCTCGGGAGAGGGAGGGACAGGGGAGTTCTCACCCCTCCACTTT
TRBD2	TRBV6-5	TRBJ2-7	CASSYGASGNYEQYF	TGTGCCAGCAGTTACGGGGCTAGCGGGAACTACGAGCAGTACTTC
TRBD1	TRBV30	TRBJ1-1	CAWTGTGFMNTEAFF	TGTGCCTGGACCGGGACAGGGTTCATGAACACTGAAGCTTTCTTT
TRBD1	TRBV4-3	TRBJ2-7	CASSQAEPGQETYEQYF	TGCGCCAGCAGCCAAGCCGAACCGGGACAGGAGACCTACGAGCAGTACTTC
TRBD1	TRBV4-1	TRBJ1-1	CASSHPTGGTEAFF	TGCGCCAGCAGCCACCCAACAGGGGGCACTGAAGCTTTCTTT
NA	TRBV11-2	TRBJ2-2	CASSWSGELFF	TGTGCCAGCAGCTGGAGCGGGGAGCTGTTTTTT
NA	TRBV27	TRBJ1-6	CASSFRTTRGFGSYNSPLHF	TGTGCCAGCAGTTTTAGGACCACCAGGGGATTTGGGTCCTATAATTCACCCCTCCACTTT
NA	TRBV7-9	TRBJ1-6	CASSLGPSNYSPLHF	TGTGCCAGCAGCCTGGGCCCCAGCAACTATTCACCCCTCCACTTT
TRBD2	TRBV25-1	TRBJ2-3	CASSLGGGVSDTDTQYF	TGTGCCAGCAGCCTAGGCGGGGGGGTTTCCGACACAGATACGCAGTATTTT
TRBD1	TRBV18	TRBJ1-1	CASSQAGQGHTEAFF	TGTGCCAGCTCCCAAGCCGGACAGGGACACACTGAAGCTTTCTTT
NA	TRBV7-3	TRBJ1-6	CASSLDSFNSPLHF	TGTGCCAGCAGCTTGGACAGCTTCAATTCACCCCTCCACTTT
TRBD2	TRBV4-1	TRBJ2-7	CASSQLAGNYEQYF	TGCGCCAGCAGCCAACTAGCGGGTAACTACGAGCAGTACTTC
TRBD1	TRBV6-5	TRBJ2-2	CASSYGGQGLTGELFF	TGTGCCAGCAGTTACGGGGGACAGGGTTTGACCGGGGAGCTGTTTTTT
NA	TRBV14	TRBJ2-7	CASSHSGLSYEQYF	TGTGCCAGCAGCCACAGCGGGTTGTCCTACGAGCAGTACTTC
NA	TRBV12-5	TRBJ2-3	CASGRADSSTDTQYF	TGTGCTAGTGGCCGAGCGGATTCTAGCACAGATACGCAGTATTTT
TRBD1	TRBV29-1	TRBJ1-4	CSVLSKTGGDRNEKLFF	TGCAGCGTTTTATCCAAGACAGGGGGCGATCGGAATGAAAAACTGTTTTTT
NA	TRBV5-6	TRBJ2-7	CASSSPGHGSYEQYF	TGTGCCAGCAGCTCACCGGGACACGGGTCCTACGAGCAGTACTTC
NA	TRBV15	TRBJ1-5	CATSRDKVRRGAGQPQHF	TGTGCCACCAGCAGAGATAAAGTTCGCAGGGGTGCAGGTCAGCCCCAGCATTTT
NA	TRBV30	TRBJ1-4	CASQTETEGCEKLFF	TGTGCCAGCCAGACAGAAACAGAAGGGTGTGAAAAACTGTTTTTT
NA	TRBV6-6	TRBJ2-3	CASSPGTPDTQYF	TGTGCCAGCAGCCCTGGCACACCAGATACGCAGTATTTT
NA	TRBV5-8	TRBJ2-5	CASSHKETQYF	TGTGCCAGCAGCCACAAAGAGACCCAGTACTTC
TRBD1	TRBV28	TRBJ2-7	CASSLCDRDPTIKGSYEQYF	TGTGCCAGCAGTTTATGCGACAGGGACCCGACGATAAAAGGATCCTACGAGCAGTACTTC
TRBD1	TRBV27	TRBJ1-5	CASSDGQGEDQPQHF	TGTGCCAGCAGCGATGGACAGGGAGAGGATCAGCCCCAGCATTTT
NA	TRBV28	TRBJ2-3	CATDGDTQYF	TGTGCCACCGACGGGGATACGCAGTATTTT